The 9 T cell receptor beta chains in this list originate from one sample, sequenced in a study of CD8 T cells in Susac syndrome. Reverse transcription of roughly 0.5 to 1 ug RNA was performed with random hexamers. TCRdb independently ran MiXCR on the immunoSEQ multiplex PCR reads; one entry per CDR3 protein. This table holds approximately 110,000 distinct CDR3 sequences, approximately 95% found once. Specimen: CD8+ T cells from PBMCs. These receptors came from a human donor with multiple sclerosis.

V is TRBV9 and J is TRBJ2-1; unclear D gene. Between the trimmed V and J ends, which lost 4 bases and 4 bases, there was a span of 12 bases. CDR3 length: 14 residues. Germline V CDR1 and CDR2: SGDLS, YYNGEE. CDR3 coding DNA: TGTGCCAGCAGCCCTCTTCATGAGTACAATGAGCAGTTCTTC. This encodes CASSPLHEYNEQFF.

The rearrangement links TRBV10-3 to TRBJ2-5, with unresolved D. Germline lookup yields CDR1 ENHRY and CDR2 SYGVKD. The CDR3 spans 13 residues. Trimming took off 8 bases at V and 2 bases at J, with 12 bases between the two ends. The CDR3 protein is CAIAAGRQETQYF. In DNA form, the CDR3 reads TGTGCCATCGCGGCAGGACGTCAAGAGACCCAGTACTTC.

This clonotype was seen a handful of times. The V gene is TRBV2, the J gene TRBJ2-7; D is unclear. V was shortened by 6 bases and J by 2 bases, with 14 bases between the two germline ends. From germline, CDR1 is SNHLY and CDR2 FYNNEI. The CDR3 has 14 residues. The CDR3 sequence: CASSVKANAYEQYF. CDR3 in DNA: TGTGCCAGCAGCGTAAAAGCGAACGCCTACGAGCAGTACTTC.

This clonotype was seen a few times. The genes are TRBV28 and TRBJ2-7; TRBD1 might be the D (5 bases). Per germline, CDR1 MDHEN and CDR2 SYDVKM. V lost 10 bases, J lost 3 bases, and 10 bases lay in between. This CDR3 is built from 11 residues. CDR3 nucleotide sequence: TGTGCCACCACTGACAGCTACGAGCAGTACTTC. The encoded protein is CATTDSYEQYF. The full variable domain, in which reference TRBV28 and TRBJ2-7 provide the parts outside the CDR3, is DVKVTQSSRYLVKRTGEKVFLECVQDMDHENMFWYRQDPGLGLRLIYFSYDVKMKEKGDIPEGYSVSREKKERFSLILESASTNQTSMYLCATTDSYEQYFGPGTRLTVT.

The J gene is TRBJ2-7, the V gene TRBV3-1, with unresolved D. The germline gives CDR1 LGHDT, CDR2 YNNKEL (reference sequence). The CDR3 contains 13 residues. V shed 4 bases and J shed 1 base, with 8 bases lying between them. The CDR3 DNA is TGTGCCAGCAGCCCCGGGTCGTCCTACGAGCAGTACGTC. This gives the protein CASSPGSSYEQYV.

The rearrangement links TRBV13 to TRBJ1-4; 12 bases match TRBD1. From germline, CDR1 is PRHDT and CDR2 FYEKMQ (reference sequence). This CDR3 has 15 amino acids. The V segment lost 9 bases and the J segment 3 bases; nucleotides outside the gene matches: 5. CDR3 DNA: TGTGCCAGTCGGGACAGGGGGCATGCTAATGAAAAACTGTTTTTT. Translating it yields CASRDRGHANEKLFF.

This rearrangement joins TRBV6-1 to TRBJ2-5; D remains ambiguous. This CDR3 has 13 amino acids. Trimming shortened V by 6 bases and J by 3 bases, and 11 bases separated the two germline ends. Germline CDR1 MNHNS, CDR2 SASEGT. In DNA form, the CDR3 reads TGTGCCAGCAGCGCAGGATTCAAAGAGACCCAGTACTTC. Its translation: CASSAGFKETQYF.

The CDR3 DNA is TGTGCCAGCAGTCAACGGGACAGGGGTTCCGGCATTCAGTACTTC. Its protein is CASSQRDRGSGIQYF. This rearrangement joins TRBV6-2 or TRBV6-3 to TRBJ2-4; 10 nucleotides match TRBD1. Germline V gene lookup returns CDR1 MNHEY and CDR2 SVGEGT. The CDR3 spans 15 residues. V trimming: 5 bases; J trimming: 9 bases; junction bases outside the gene matches: 10.

The V call is TRBV14, the J call TRBJ2-1, with D possibly matching TRBD2 (5 bases). CDR1 is SGHDN and CDR2 is FVKESK in the germline V gene. CDR3 length: 16 amino acids. Trimming left V 0 bases short and J 7 bases short, with 16 bases between. CDR3 amino acids: CASSQDLSRRGNEQFF. CDR3 nucleotides: TGTGCCAGCAGCCAAGATCTTAGCCGTCGGGGAAATGAGCAGTTCTTC.